The entry below describes one TCR beta chain. The CDR3 extends over 14 amino acids. The germline gives CDR1 SNHLY, CDR2 FYNNEI. V shed 4 bases, J shed 8 bases, and the junction held 5 bases outside the gene matches. Patient disease was locally advanced or metastatic urothelial carcinoma. This sample was included in a study of PD-L1 blockade in urothelial cancer. Study information: Bladder-origin urothelial cancer in males covered about 90% of the 29 patients.

Every PCR got spiked synthetic TCR analog templates. Using immunoSEQ multiplex PCR, the repertoire was profiled, and TCRdb retains in-frame clones only, with some absent. The sample lists about 84,000 clones, 82% occurring once. The input for sequencing was PBMCs, taken around atezolizumab (anti-PD-L1) treatment. This sequence originates from a man aged 65 to 79 with urothelial cancer. The rearrangement uses TRBV2 and TRBJ2-3; 11 bases map to TRBD2. The CDR3 region has the DNA TGTGCCAGCAGTGCCCTAGCGGGGGGCCGTACGCAGTATTTT. Translated, it gives CASSALAGGRTQYF.